The rows below give T cell receptor beta chains drawn from one sample of a study of blood T cell repertoires in COVID-19. Generated by immunoSEQ multiplex PCR, the TCRdb table keeps only in-frame clones and is missing some. Among under 130,000 clones listed, over 75% were seen once. Input material: peripheral blood. The receptors come from a man aged 50 to 60 with acute or convalescent COVID-19. Each CDR3 is given with its conserved first and last residue. The order of the fields is V gene, clone size, J gene, D gene, CDR3 protein, CDR3 DNA. A D gene is named only where the DNA matches it firmly. The size entry is marked missing in some rows and otherwise reads once, few, many or a size class.

TRBV21-1,NA,TRBJ2-5,NA,CASSPRGLREKETQYF,TGTGCCAGCAGCCCTCGGGGACTGCGGGAAAAAGAGACCCAGTACTTC
TRBV11-2,NA,TRBJ1-2,NA,CASSFGQEGYTF,TGTGCCAGCAGCTTCGGTCAGGAAGGCTACACCTTC
TRBV6-5,NA,TRBJ2-5,NA,CASSYGGRGSGETQYF,TGTGCCAGCAGTTACGGCGGACGGGGTTCGGGGGAGACCCAGTACTTC
TRBV6-5,NA,TRBJ2-2,TRBD2,CASSRGGAVIGELFF,TGTGCCAGCAGTCGCGGGGGGGCTGTCATCGGGGAGCTGTTTTTT
TRBV27,NA,TRBJ2-2,TRBD2,CASSQRLAGDTGELFF,TGTGCCAGCAGTCAAAGACTAGCGGGAGACACCGGGGAGCTGTTTTTT
TRBV21-1,NA,TRBJ2-3,NA,CASSLSVAGDLIPSTDTQYF,TGTGCCAGCAGCCTCTCAGTAGCGGGAGATCTAATCCCTAGCACAGATACGCAGTATTTT
TRBV5-1,NA,TRBJ2-3,TRBD2,CASSLAGGPVSYTQYF,TGCGCCAGCAGCTTGGCGGGAGGGCCAGTTAGTTATACGCAGTATTTT
TRBV6-1,once,TRBJ2-7,TRBD1,CASSDLDREEDEQYF,TGTGCCAGCAGTGACCTAGACAGGGAAGAGGACGAGCAGTACTTC
TRBV5-5,few,TRBJ2-2,NA,CASSLEQGRELFF,TGTGCCAGCAGCTTAGAACAGGGCCGGGAGCTGTTTTTT
TRBV27,NA,TRBJ1-5,TRBD1,CASSPTGANQPQHF,TGTGCCAGCAGTCCGACAGGGGCCAATCAGCCCCAGCATTTT
TRBV14,NA,TRBJ2-1,NA,CASSDDTYNEQFF,TGTGCCAGCAGCGACGACACCTACAATGAGCAGTTCTTC
TRBV7-9,NA,TRBJ2-1,TRBD2,CASNPTSGSGHEQFF,TGTGCCAGCAACCCGACTAGCGGTTCAGGACATGAGCAGTTCTTC
TRBV5-6,NA,TRBJ1-1,NA,CASSSAGLTGRAAFF,TGTGCCAGCAGCTCCGCCGGTCTTACAGGGCGAGCAGCTTTCTTT
TRBV2,NA,TRBJ2-5,TRBD2,CASSEASGEETQYF,TGTGCCAGCAGTGAGGCTAGCGGGGAAGAGACCCAGTACTTC
TRBV19,NA,TRBJ2-7,TRBD2,CASSTGLAGYEQYF,TGTGCCAGTAGTACGGGACTAGCGGGCTACGAGCAGTACTTC
TRBV13,NA,TRBJ1-5,TRBD1,CASNKRGQGNQPQHF,TGTGCCAGCAACAAAAGGGGACAGGGTAATCAGCCCCAGCATTTT
TRBV18,NA,TRBJ1-5,TRBD1,CASSPGQGDNQPQHF,TGTGCCAGCTCTCCGGGACAGGGGGATAATCAGCCCCAGCATTTT
TRBV6-2/TRBV6-3,NA,TRBJ2-4,TRBD1,CASSYNRQGIAKNIQYF,TGTGCCAGCAGCTATAATCGACAGGGAATAGCCAAAAACATTCAGTACTTC
TRBV5-8,once,TRBJ2-7,NA,CASSPTYEQYF,TGTGCCAGCAGCCCCACCTACGAGCAGTACTTC
TRBV9,NA,TRBJ2-1,TRBD2,CASSADTGTSGRASQFF,TGTGCCAGCAGCGCCGATACCGGGACTAGCGGGAGGGCCTCCCAGTTCTTC
TRBV18,NA,TRBJ2-2,TRBD1,CASSGGQGDTGELFF,TGTGCCAGCTCCGGCGGACAGGGTGACACCGGGGAGCTGTTTTTT
TRBV12-3/TRBV12-4,few,TRBJ1-6,NA,CASMANSPLHF,TGTGCCAGCATGGCCAATTCACCCCTCCACTTT
TRBV5-6,once,TRBJ2-2,NA,CASTLGGNGELFF,TGTGCCAGCACCCTTGGGGGGAACGGGGAGCTGTTTTTT
TRBV10-3,NA,TRBJ1-2,NA,CAISDSGLTKRGYTF,TGTGCCATCAGTGACAGTGGTTTAACGAAGCGTGGCTACACCTTC
TRBV19,NA,TRBJ2-7,NA,CASSITVSSYEQYF,TGTGCCAGTAGTATAACTGTGAGCTCCTACGAGCAGTACTTC
TRBV7-6,NA,TRBJ1-6,TRBD1,CASSQARDRNSYNSPLHF,TGTGCCAGCAGCCAGGCCAGGGACAGGAACTCCTATAATTCACCCCTCCACTTT
TRBV27,NA,TRBJ1-3,TRBD1,CASSLSGPRGVSGNTIYF,TGTGCCAGCAGTTTATCGGGGCCCAGGGGGGTCTCTGGAAACACCATATATTTT
TRBV5-5,NA,TRBJ2-5,NA,CASSFGQIQETQYF,TGTGCCAGCAGCTTTGGACAGATTCAAGAGACCCAGTACTTC
TRBV3-1/TRBV3-2,NA,TRBJ2-7,NA,CASSKGPTGGEQYF,TGTGCCAGCAGCAAGGGACCCACCGGAGGGGAGCAGTACTTC
TRBV30,once,TRBJ2-3,NA,CAWRAGAIPDTQYF,TGTGCCTGGAGGGCAGGGGCGATCCCAGATACGCAGTATTTT
TRBV28,NA,TRBJ1-3,NA,CASSSPRVSNTIYF,TGTGCCAGCAGTTCCCCGCGTGTGTCGAACACCATATATTTT
TRBV5-8,NA,TRBJ1-3,NA,CASSPGDSGNTIYF,TGTGCCAGCAGCCCAGGGGATTCAGGAAACACCATATATTTT
TRBV10-1,NA,TRBJ1-1,NA,CASSEGLYTEAFF,TGCGCCAGCAGTGAGGGCTTATACACTGAAGCTTTCTTT
TRBV4-1,NA,TRBJ1-3,NA,CASSQVNSGNTIYF,TGCGCCAGCAGCCAAGTTAATTCTGGAAACACCATATATTTT
TRBV4-1,NA,TRBJ1-4,NA,CASSLRQGSSNEKLFF,TGCGCCAGCAGCCTCCGTCAGGGGTCGTCTAATGAAAAACTGTTTTTT
TRBV27,NA,TRBJ2-3,NA,CASNPLARRDTQYF,TGTGCCAGCAACCCCTTGGCCCGCAGGGATACGCAGTATTTT
TRBV15,NA,TRBJ2-1,TRBD2,CATSRDVAGGYNEQFF,TGTGCCACCAGCAGAGATGTAGCGGGAGGCTACAATGAGCAGTTCTTC
TRBV4-1,NA,TRBJ2-7,NA,CASSQVRGSGLSSYEQYF,TGCGCCAGCAGCCAAGTTAGGGGGTCAGGGTTAAGCTCCTACGAGCAGTACTTC
TRBV4-2,NA,TRBJ2-5,TRBD2,CASSQVLAGDETQYF,TGTGCCAGCAGCCAAGTCCTAGCGGGAGACGAGACCCAGTACTTC
TRBV30,NA,TRBJ1-1,NA,CAWNRGGHTEAFF,TGTGCCTGGAATAGGGGAGGGCACACTGAAGCTTTCTTT
TRBV5-4,NA,TRBJ2-1,NA,CANSREADLYNEQFF,TGTGCCAACAGCCGGGAAGCGGACCTCTACAATGAGCAGTTCTTC
TRBV3-1/TRBV3-2,NA,TRBJ2-1,TRBD2,CASRRAGAYNEQFF,TGTGCCAGCAGGAGAGCGGGAGCCTACAATGAGCAGTTCTTC
TRBV9,NA,TRBJ2-3,TRBD1,CASSDRGRGTDTQYF,TGTGCCAGCAGCGACAGGGGAAGGGGCACAGATACGCAGTATTTT
TRBV6-5,NA,TRBJ1-1,NA,CASKSSGIEAFF,TGTGCCAGCAAGTCTTCAGGGATAGAAGCTTTCTTT
TRBV7-9,few,TRBJ1-3,NA,CASSSQGTGNTIYF,TGTGCCAGCAGCTCCCAGGGGACTGGAAACACCATATATTTT
TRBV16,once,TRBJ1-5,TRBD1,CASSQSGQGEEPQHF,TGTGCCAGCAGCCAATCCGGGCAGGGGGAAGAGCCCCAGCATTTT
TRBV2,NA,TRBJ2-7,NA,CASGARPEQYF,TGTGCCAGTGGGGCGCGGCCCGAGCAGTACTTC